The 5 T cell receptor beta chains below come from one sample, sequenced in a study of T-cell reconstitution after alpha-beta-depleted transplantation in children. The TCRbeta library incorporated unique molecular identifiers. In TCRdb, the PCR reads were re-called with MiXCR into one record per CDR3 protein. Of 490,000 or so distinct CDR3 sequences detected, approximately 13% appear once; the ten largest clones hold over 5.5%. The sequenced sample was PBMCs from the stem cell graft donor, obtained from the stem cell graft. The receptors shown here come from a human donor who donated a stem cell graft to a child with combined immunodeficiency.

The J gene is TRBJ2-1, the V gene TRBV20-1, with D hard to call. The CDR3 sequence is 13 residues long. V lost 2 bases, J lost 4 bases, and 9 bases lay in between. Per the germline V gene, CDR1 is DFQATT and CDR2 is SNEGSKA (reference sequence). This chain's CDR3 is CSARWAEYNEQFF. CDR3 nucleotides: TGCAGTGCTAGATGGGCGGAATACAATGAGCAGTTCTTC.

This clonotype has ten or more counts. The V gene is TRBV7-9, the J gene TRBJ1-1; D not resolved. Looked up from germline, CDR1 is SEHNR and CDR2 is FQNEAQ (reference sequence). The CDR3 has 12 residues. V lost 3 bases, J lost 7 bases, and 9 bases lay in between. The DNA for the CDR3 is TGTGCCAGCAGCTTGCAGAAACTTGAAGCTTTCTTT. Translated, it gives CASSLQKLEAFF.

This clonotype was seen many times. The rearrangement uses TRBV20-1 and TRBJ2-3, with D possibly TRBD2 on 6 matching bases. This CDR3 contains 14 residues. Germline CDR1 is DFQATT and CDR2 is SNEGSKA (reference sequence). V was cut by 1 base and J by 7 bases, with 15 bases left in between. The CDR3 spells CSARGLGGIHTQYF. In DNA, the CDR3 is TGCAGTGCTAGAGGACTAGGAGGGATCCATACGCAGTATTTT.

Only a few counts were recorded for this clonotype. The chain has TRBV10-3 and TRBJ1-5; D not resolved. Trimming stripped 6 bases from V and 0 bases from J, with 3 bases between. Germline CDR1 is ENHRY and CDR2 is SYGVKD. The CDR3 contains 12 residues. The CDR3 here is CAISDSNQPQHF. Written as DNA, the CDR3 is TGTGCCATCAGCGATAGCAATCAGCCCCAGCATTTT.

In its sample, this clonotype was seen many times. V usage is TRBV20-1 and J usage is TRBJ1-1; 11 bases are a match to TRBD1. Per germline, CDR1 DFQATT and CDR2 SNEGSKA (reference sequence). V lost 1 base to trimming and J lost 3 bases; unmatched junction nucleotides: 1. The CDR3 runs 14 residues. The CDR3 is CSARGTGGDTEAFF. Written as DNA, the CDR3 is TGCAGTGCTAGAGGGACAGGGGGCGACACTGAAGCTTTCTTT.